These 22 T cell receptor beta chains originate from one sample sequenced in a study of monozygotic twins with inflammatory bowel disease. TCRdb re-called the 5' RACE reads and gives one entry per CDR3 protein, without DNA. The sample data list around 220,000 distinct CDR3 sequences. What was sequenced was blood. Receptor source: a human donor with ulcerative colitis or Crohn's disease, or a healthy co-twin of an affected twin (not recorded which).

The chain carries TRBV4-3 and TRBJ2-3; TCRdb returns TRBD1, unconfirmable since there is no DNA. The CDR3 contains 16 residues. The V gene's germline CDR1 is LGHNA and CDR2 YSLEER. The CDR3 region is CASSLGTPTGADTQYF.

V is TRBV19 and J is TRBJ2-1. Germline V gene data show CDR1 as LNHDA and CDR2 as SQIVND (reference sequence). The CDR3 loop spans 14 amino acids. The CDR3 here is CASSAGSSYNEQFF.

This chain connects TRBV6-6 to TRBJ2-1; TCRdb indicates TRBD1, and absent DNA this call remains unverified. CDR3 length: 12 residues. Germline V CDR1 and CDR2: MNHNY, SVGAGI (reference sequence). The CDR3 loop is CASSPAGNEQFF.

The gene calls are TRBV29-1 and TRBJ2-1; checking the TCRdb D call of TRBD2 is not possible without DNA. Germline CDR1 reads SQVTM; CDR2 reads ANQGSEA. This CDR3 has 17 amino acids. The CDR3 spells CSVEDITSGSSYNEQFF.

The genes are TRBV7-9 and TRBJ1-1. Germline CDR1 reads SEHNR; CDR2 reads FQNEAQ (reference sequence). The CDR3 is 13 residues long. The CDR3 sequence is CASSLGAGLEAFF.

This chain joins TRBV3-1 and TRBJ2-5; the D call from TCRdb, TRBD1, cannot be confirmed without DNA. The CDR3 extends over 15 amino acids. The V gene's germline CDR1 is LGHDT and CDR2 YNNKEL (reference sequence). The CDR3 spells CASSQGGGRGETQYF.

The J gene is TRBJ2-3, the V gene TRBV7-9. The germline V gene has CDR1 SEHNR and CDR2 FQNEAQ (reference sequence). This CDR3 has 12 residues. CDR3 loop: CASSSLTDTQYF.

The rearrangement links TRBV7-3 to TRBJ1-1; TCRdb returns TRBD1, unconfirmable since there is no DNA. CDR3 size: 16 residues. Germline V gene sequence: CDR1 SGHTA, CDR2 FQGTGA. The CDR3 sequence is CASSPYPRRNLGEAFF.

The rearrangement uses TRBV7-9 and TRBJ1-4. This CDR3 contains 15 residues. Germline V lookup: CDR1 SEHNR, CDR2 FQNEAQ (reference sequence). CDR3 region: CASSLDWAANEKLFF.

The V call is TRBV3-1, the J call TRBJ1-4. This CDR3 comprises 16 residues. CDR1 is LGHDT and CDR2 is YNNKEL in the germline V gene (reference sequence). Here the CDR3 reads CASSQWGGTDNEKLFF.

The chain combines TRBV5-6 with TRBJ1-5; absent DNA, TCRdb's TRBD1 call cannot be checked. The CDR3 loop spans 16 amino acids. Germline CDR1 reads SGHDT; CDR2 reads YYEEEE. CDR3 in amino acids: CASSSTGQGTNQPQHF.

This rearrangement joins TRBV3-1 to TRBJ1-1; checking the TCRdb D call of TRBD1 is not possible without DNA. The germline gives CDR1 LGHDT, CDR2 YNNKEL (reference sequence). The CDR3 length is 14 residues. The CDR3 loop reads CASSQQGTSTEAFF.

The chain has TRBV4-2 and TRBJ1-5. The CDR3 spans 18 residues. The V gene's germline CDR1 is LGHNA and CDR2 YNFKEQ. CDR3 residues: CASSQEWIGVASNQPQHF.

The genes are TRBV18 and TRBJ1-5. Germline CDR1 reads KGHSH; CDR2 reads LQKENI. This CDR3 has 14 residues. The CDR3 loop reads CASSPWTANQPQHF.

CDR3: CASAPGGSNYGYTF. This chain links TRBV19 with TRBJ1-2; TCRdb picks TRBD1, but there is no DNA to check that call. Germline CDR1 and CDR2: LNHDA and SQIVND (reference sequence). This CDR3 is built from 14 residues.

This chain connects TRBV4-2 to TRBJ2-1; TCRdb gives TRBD1 as the D gene, but with no DNA this cannot be confirmed. Germline CDR1 reads LGHNA; CDR2 reads YNFKEQ. The CDR3 extends over 16 amino acids. The CDR3 reads CASSQDLAQGLNEQFF.

V usage is TRBV7-7 and J usage is TRBJ2-3; TCRdb returns TRBD2, unconfirmable since there is no DNA. This CDR3 has 19 residues. From germline, CDR1 is SSHAT and CDR2 FNYEAQ (reference sequence). The chain's CDR3 is CASSLEASGGLHEADTQYF.

The chain combines TRBV27 with TRBJ1-5; TCRdb gives TRBD1 as the D gene, but with no DNA this cannot be confirmed. The CDR3 is made up of 15 amino acids. CDR1 and CDR2 from the germline V gene are MNHEY and SMNVEV (reference sequence). The CDR3: CASSLFGQPNQPQHF.

The V and J genes are TRBV5-6 and TRBJ2-1; TCRdb proposes TRBD2, but this gene call is untestable without DNA. Germline CDR1 reads SGHDT; CDR2 reads YYEEEE. The CDR3 loop spans 13 amino acids. CDR3 in amino acids: CASSLVLAIEQFF.

The chain is built from TRBV12-3 or TRBV12-4 and TRBJ1-5. The CDR3 loop spans 16 amino acids. The chain's CDR3 is CASSLGRVHSNQPQHF.

The V gene is TRBV24-1, the J gene TRBJ2-1; TCRdb designates TRBD1, a call that cannot be tested without DNA. The CDR3 length is 15 residues. Per the germline V gene, CDR1 is KGHDR and CDR2 is SFDVKD. This CDR3 reads CATSEGQGYKDEQFF.

The chain recombines TRBV5-1 with TRBJ1-4; TCRdb outputs TRBD1, but without DNA this stays unchecked. The CDR3 is 17 amino acids. The V gene's germline CDR1 is SGHRS and CDR2 YFSETQ. CDR3 amino acids: CASSLAPGGGANEKLFF.